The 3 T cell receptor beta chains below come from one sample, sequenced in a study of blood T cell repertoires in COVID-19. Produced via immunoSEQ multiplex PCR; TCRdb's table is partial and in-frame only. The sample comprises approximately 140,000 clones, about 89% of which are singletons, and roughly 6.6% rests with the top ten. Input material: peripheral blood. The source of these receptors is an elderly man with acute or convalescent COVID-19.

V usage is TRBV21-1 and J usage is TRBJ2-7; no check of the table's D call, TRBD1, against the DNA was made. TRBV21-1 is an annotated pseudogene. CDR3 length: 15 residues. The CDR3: CASSLTGTASYEQYF. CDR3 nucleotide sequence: TGTGCCAGCAGCCTAACCGGGACAGCCTCCTACGAGCAGTACTTC.

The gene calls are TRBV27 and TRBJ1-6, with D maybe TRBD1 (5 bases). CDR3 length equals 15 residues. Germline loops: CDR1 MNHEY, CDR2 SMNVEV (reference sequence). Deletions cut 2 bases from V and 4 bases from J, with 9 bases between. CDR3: CASSLRQSYNSPLHF. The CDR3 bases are TGTGCCAGCAGTTTACGACAGTCTTATAATTCACCCCTCCACTTT.

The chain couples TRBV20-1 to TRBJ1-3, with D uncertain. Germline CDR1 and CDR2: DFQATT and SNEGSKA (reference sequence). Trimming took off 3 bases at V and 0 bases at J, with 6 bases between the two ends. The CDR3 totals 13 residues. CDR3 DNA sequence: TGCAGTGCTAGTCTTAACTCTGGAAACACCATATATTTT. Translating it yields CSASLNSGNTIYF.